Following are 22 T cell receptor gamma chains from one sample sequenced in a study of Vδ1+ human thymocytes. RNA was extracted from the cells and then reverse transcribed. The CDR3 regions were amplified by multiplex PCR from V-gene primers to a constant-region primer. TCRdb fed the multiplex PCR reads to CATT. The data contain tens of thousands of gamma-chain clones, about 19% of them singletons. These TCRs' antigens remain unknown. Study observations and caveats: Thymic TRG and TRD repertoires appeared highly polyclonal.

Sequenced input: Vdelta1+ gamma-delta thymocytes from the thymus. Sample subset: FACS-sorted CD3+ TCRalphabeta- TCRVdelta1+ TCRVdelta2- thymocytes. The receptor set was obtained from a girl under three years old who had congenital heart surgery.

Comment on this clone: One base away lies a much larger clone, so this may be a sequencing read error. This sample also contains other DNA sequences that code for the same CDR3. The chain links TRGV2 to TRGJ1 or TRGJ2. CDR3 length equals 13 residues. Per the germline V gene, CDR1 is EGSNGY and CDR2 is YDSYNSKV. The CDR3 sequence is CATWDGPYYKKLF. In DNA, the CDR3 is TGCGCCACCTGGGACGGACCTTATTATAAGAAACTCTTT.

Comment on this clone: The sample has other DNA sequences that encode this CDR3 too. The rearrangement uses TRGV2 and TRGJ1 or TRGJ2. Per the germline V gene, CDR1 is EGSNGY and CDR2 is YDSYNSKV. Trimming at V came to 0 bases and at J to 6 bases, leaving 5 bases not matched to a gene. This CDR3 comprises 13 residues. CDR3 bases: TGTGCCACCTGGGACGGGCCCACTTATAAGAAACTCTTT. This codes for CATWDGPTYKKLF.

The rearrangement links TRGV4 to TRGJP2. CDR3 length: 15 residues. Germline assignment: CDR1 EGSTGY and CDR2 YDSYTSSV. The J segment lost 2 bases and the V segment lost 3 bases, leaving 6 bases of the junction unmatched. The CDR3 reads CATWDPPSSDWIKTF. CDR3 nucleotide sequence: TGTGCCACCTGGGATCCACCCAGTAGTGATTGGATCAAGACGTTT.

The gene calls are TRGV2 and TRGJ1 or TRGJ2. J was trimmed by 5 bases and V by 0 bases; bases with no gene match: 7. The CDR3 has 14 residues. Germline V gene lookup returns CDR1 EGSNGY and CDR2 YDSYNSKV. The CDR3 protein is CATWDGPVNYKKLF. The CDR3 coding sequence is TGTGCCACCTGGGACGGGCCTGTGAATTATAAGAAACTCTTT.

This clone has a handful of counts. The rearrangement uses TRGV8 and TRGJ1 or TRGJ2. Germline V CDR1 and CDR2: VENAVY, YDSYNSRV. CDR3 length: 10 residues. After removal of 5 bases from V and 10 bases from J, the junction contained 5 bases not matched to a gene. The CDR3 coding sequence is TGTGCCACCTGGGTCATAAAGAAACTCTTT. This encodes CATWVIKKLF.

This clone was picked up a small number of times. The chain is built from TRGV2 and TRGJ1 or TRGJ2. Per germline, CDR1 EGSNGY and CDR2 YDSYNSKV. The CDR3 totals 15 residues. Trimming at V came to 0 bases and at J to 3 bases, leaving 8 bases not matched to a gene. DNA for the CDR3: TGTGCCACCTGGGACGGGGTCGCGGGTTATTATAAGAAACTCTTT. It specifies CATWDGVAGYYKKLF.

This clone has only a few counts. This chain uses TRGV8 with TRGJ1 or TRGJ2. Trimming at V came to 1 base and at J to 5 bases, leaving 5 bases not matched to a gene. The CDR3 runs 13 residues. Germline loops: CDR1 VENAVY, CDR2 YDSYNSRV. The CDR3 region has the DNA TGTGCCACCTGGGATAGAGCCCATTATAAGAAACTCTTT. This codes for CATWDRAHYKKLF.

The rearrangement uses TRGV4 and TRGJ1 or TRGJ2. Trimming took 2 bases from V and 2 from J; bases not matched to a gene: 9. The germline CDR1 and CDR2 sequences are EGSTGY and YDSYTSSV. The CDR3 spans 15 residues. The CDR3 protein is CATWDDRPDYYKKLF. CDR3 coding DNA: TGTGCCACCTGGGATGATAGACCGGATTATTATAAGAAACTCTTT.

The chain carries TRGV3 and TRGJ1 or TRGJ2. The germline V gene encodes CDR1 VTNTFY and CDR2 YDVSTARD (reference sequence). This CDR3 spans 16 amino acids. The V and J ends lost 3 bases and 9 bases, in that order; junction bases with no gene match: 20. CDR3 bases: TGTGCCACCTGGGACGGGGAAAAGAGTGGGTTTGGTAAGAAACTCTTT. It is translated as CATWDGEKSGFGKKLF.

The chain links TRGV4 to TRGJP2. V lost 5 bases, J lost 4 bases, and 10 bases stayed unmatched. In germline, CDR1 is EGSTGY, CDR2 YDSYTSSV. The length of the CDR3 is 15 residues. CDR3 in amino acids: CATWAKANSDWIKTF. The CDR3, as DNA: TGTGCCACCTGGGCAAAGGCAAATAGTGATTGGATCAAGACGTTT.

The rearrangement links TRGV8 to TRGJ1 or TRGJ2. V shed 5 bases, J shed 8 bases, and the junction held 6 bases outside the gene matches. Per germline, CDR1 VENAVY and CDR2 YDSYNSRV. The CDR3 has 11 residues. CDR3 coding DNA: TGTGCCACCTGGGCCGCCCATAAGAAACTCTTT. It encodes CATWAAHKKLF.

This chain connects TRGV8 to TRGJ1 or TRGJ2. Germline lookup yields CDR1 VENAVY and CDR2 YDSYNSRV. The V gene end was trimmed by 9 bases and the J gene end by 5 bases; junction bases not matched to a gene: 10. There are 12 residues in the CDR3. CDR3 sequence reads: CATESRHYKKLF. The DNA of the CDR3 is TGTGCCACCGAGAGCCGTCATTATAAGAAACTCTTT.

A note on this clone: Different DNA sequences within this sample yield the same CDR3. The gene calls are TRGV2 and TRGJ1 or TRGJ2. CDR3 size: 15 residues. CDR1 EGSNGY and CDR2 YDSYNSKV come from the germline V gene. Unmatched junction bases numbered 10, after V lost 4 bases and J lost 1 base. The CDR3 protein is CATWDGLRNYYKKLF. As DNA, the CDR3 is TGTGCCACCTGGGATGGGCTCCGAAATTATTATAAGAAACTCTTT.

The chain is built from TRGV2 and TRGJP1. Unmatched junction bases numbered 3, after V lost 2 bases and J lost 0 bases. There are 15 residues in the CDR3. Germline V gene lookup returns CDR1 EGSNGY and CDR2 YDSYNSKV. Written as DNA, the CDR3 is TGTGCCACCTGGGACGCGAATACCACTGGTTGGTTCAAGATATTT. This encodes CATWDANTTGWFKIF.

This clone was counted between two and nine times. The chain combines TRGV5 with TRGJ1 or TRGJ2. From germline, CDR1 is VINAFY and CDR2 YDVSNSKD. V lost 6 bases to trimming and J lost 9 bases; unmatched junction nucleotides: 8. The CDR3 runs to 11 residues. The CDR3: CATWKRFKKLF. As DNA, the CDR3 is TGTGCCACCTGGAAAAGGTTTAAGAAACTCTTT.

V usage is TRGV4 and J usage is TRGJ1 or TRGJ2. The CDR3 is made up of 12 amino acids. V lost 4 bases and J lost 6; bases outside the gene matches: 6. CDR1 is EGSTGY, CDR2 YDSYTSSV, per germline. The CDR3: CATWEVGYKKLF. Here the CDR3 DNA reads TGTGCCACCTGGGAAGTGGGTTATAAGAAACTCTTT.

In its sample, this clone was seen a few times. This chain connects TRGV4 to TRGJ1 or TRGJ2. Germline CDR1 is EGSTGY and CDR2 is YDSYTSSV. The CDR3 extends over 13 amino acids. V was pared by 5 bases and J by 0 bases, with 4 bases of the junction left unmatched. The CDR3 reads CATWGQNYYKKLF. The DNA for the CDR3 is TGTGCCACCTGGGGGCAGAATTATTATAAGAAACTCTTT.

The table lists this clone with a few counts. The V gene is TRGV4, the J gene TRGJ1 or TRGJ2. Germline loops: CDR1 EGSTGY, CDR2 YDSYTSSV. This CDR3 contains 15 residues. The V gene end was trimmed by 0 bases and the J gene end by 7 bases; junction bases not matched to a gene: 12. This CDR3 is CATWDGQGVGYKKLF. CDR3 coding DNA: TGTGCCACCTGGGATGGGCAGGGGGTGGGGTATAAGAAACTCTTT.

Comments on this clone: Given a much more abundant clone one base away, this may be a read error. The same CDR3 is also encoded by other DNA sequences in this sample. V is TRGV9 and J is TRGJ1 or TRGJ2. This CDR3 has 12 amino acids. Germline CDR1 is GITISATS and CDR2 is ISYDGTV (reference sequence). CDR3 loop: CALWEVHYKKLF. In DNA form, the CDR3 reads TGTGCCCTGTGGGAGGTGCACTATAAGAAACTCTTT.

V gene TRGV8 combines with J gene TRGJP1. This CDR3 has 14 residues. Germline CDR1 is VENAVY and CDR2 is YDSYNSRV. V was pared by 6 bases and J by 0 bases, with 4 bases of the junction left unmatched. The chain's CDR3 is CATWIYTTGWFKIF. CDR3 bases: TGTGCCACCTGGATCTATACCACTGGTTGGTTCAAGATATTT.

This clone was observed a handful of times. This could be a read error, since a much larger clone is one nucleotide away. The chain joins TRGV4 to TRGJ1 or TRGJ2. The CDR3 runs 11 residues. Germline V lookup: CDR1 EGSTGY, CDR2 YDSYTSSV. The V gene end was trimmed by 6 bases and the J gene end by 3 bases; junction bases not matched to a gene: 2. This CDR3 reads CATWPYYKKLF. In DNA form, the CDR3 reads TGTGCCACCTGGCCTTATTATAAGAAACTCTTT.

The table lists this clone with a few counts. A junction end diverges from the germline sequence, so it may reflect a read error. The chain joins TRGV9 to TRGJ1 or TRGJ2. This CDR3 contains 13 residues. The germline gives CDR1 GITISATS, CDR2 ISYDGTV (reference sequence). The CDR3 bases are TGTACCTTGTGGGAGGTGGGGTATTATAAGAAACTCTTT. It yields the protein CTLWEVGYYKKLF.